The T cell receptor beta chain under discussion was sequenced for a study of shared clonotypes between healthy human individuals. As regards this clone: Antigen specificity is unknown.

General study findings and limits: Among donors, sharing of clonotypes was expected to be affected by sequencing depth.

Generated by immunoSEQ multiplex PCR, the TCRdb table keeps only in-frame clones and is missing some. The sample carries about 1 million clones, approximately 68% recorded once. This CDR3 has 15 amino acids. CDR1 and CDR2 from the germline V gene are MNHNY and SVGAGI (reference sequence). V was shortened by 6 bases and J by 4 bases, with 16 bases between the two germline ends. This TCR derives from a man aged 18-30 years in good health. The chain combines TRBV6-6 with TRBJ2-1; TRBD2 might be the D (5 bases). Sample: memory CD4+ T cells sorted from blood. Stated subset: CD45RA-negative fraction. The CDR3 spells CASSPLAGMYNEQFF. The CDR3 DNA reads as TGTGCCAGCAGCCCTTTGGCGGGCATGTACAATGAGCAGTTCTTC.